The rows below give T cell receptor beta chains drawn from one sample of a study of CD8+ T cells in alopecia areata. TCRdb's copy holds only in-frame clones and misses some; the assay was immunoSEQ multiplex PCR. The data hold a few hundred thousand clones, with approximately 60% observed a single time. The source material was CD4+ T cells sorted from blood, sampled at week 52, from a patient treated with tofacitinib. These receptors were obtained from a human donor with alopecia areata. CDR3s include the opening cysteine and the closing phenylalanine or tryptophan. The D gene is left open where the match is weak. The listing skips clone size in some rows; elsewhere it reads once, few, many or a size class.

v_gene: TRBV20-1; d_gene: -; j_gene: TRBJ1-2; abundance: few; CDR3nt: TGCAGTGCTAGAGGGGACTATGGCTACACCTTC; CDR3aa: CSARGDYGYTF
v_gene: TRBV18; d_gene: TRBD2; j_gene: TRBJ2-1; abundance: -; CDR3nt: TGTGCCAGCTCACCGCGGACTAGCCGTTCCGAGCAGTTCTTC; CDR3aa: CASSPRTSRSEQFF
v_gene: TRBV5-5; d_gene: TRBD1; j_gene: TRBJ2-7; abundance: -; CDR3nt: TGTGCCAGCAGCTTGATGGGACAGGGCTCCTACGAGCAGTACTTC; CDR3aa: CASSLMGQGSYEQYF
v_gene: TRBV29-1; d_gene: TRBD2; j_gene: TRBJ2-5; abundance: few; CDR3nt: TGCAGCGTTTCCGGGGGGGCTATGGAGACCCAGTACTTC; CDR3aa: CSVSGGAMETQYF
v_gene: TRBV6-5; d_gene: -; j_gene: TRBJ2-1; abundance: -; CDR3nt: TGTGCCAGCAGGAGAATCGATGAGCAGTTCTTC; CDR3aa: CASRRIDEQFF
v_gene: TRBV7-9; d_gene: TRBD1; j_gene: TRBJ2-1; abundance: few; CDR3nt: TGTGCCAGCAGGCGACAGGGTTACAATGAGCAGTTCTTC; CDR3aa: CASRRQGYNEQFF
v_gene: TRBV5-1; d_gene: TRBD1; j_gene: TRBJ1-6; abundance: -; CDR3nt: TGCGCCAGCAGCTCCGGGACAGGGGGTTCACCCCTCCACTTT; CDR3aa: CASSSGTGGSPLHF
v_gene: TRBV30; d_gene: -; j_gene: TRBJ2-5; abundance: -; CDR3nt: TGTGCCTGGAGTGTAGGGGGGTTTGAGACCCAGTACTTC; CDR3aa: CAWSVGGFETQYF
v_gene: TRBV30; d_gene: -; j_gene: TRBJ2-1; abundance: -; CDR3nt: TGTGCCTGGACACGGTCGTCCTACAATGAGCAGTTCTTC; CDR3aa: CAWTRSSYNEQFF
v_gene: TRBV30; d_gene: TRBD1; j_gene: TRBJ1-5; abundance: once; CDR3nt: TGTGCCTGGGGACAGGGTATTAACGGCAATCAGCCCCAGCATTTT; CDR3aa: CAWGQGINGNQPQHF
v_gene: TRBV5-4; d_gene: TRBD1; j_gene: TRBJ2-5; abundance: -; CDR3nt: TGTGCCAGCAGCAACCCGGGACAGATACAAGAGACCCAGTACTTC; CDR3aa: CASSNPGQIQETQYF
v_gene: TRBV29-1; d_gene: TRBD1; j_gene: TRBJ1-5; abundance: -; CDR3nt: TGCAGCGTATCCACGACAGGGATTGGCAATCAGCCCCAGCATTTT; CDR3aa: CSVSTTGIGNQPQHF
v_gene: TRBV7-9; d_gene: -; j_gene: TRBJ2-5; abundance: -; CDR3nt: TGTGCCAGCAGCTTAAAAGGGCTTCGAGCGAGGGAGACCCAGTACTTC; CDR3aa: CASSLKGLRARETQYF
v_gene: TRBV9; d_gene: -; j_gene: TRBJ2-5; abundance: -; CDR3nt: TGTGCCAGCAGCGTAGCGAGTCAAGAGACCCAGTACTTC; CDR3aa: CASSVASQETQYF
v_gene: TRBV30; d_gene: -; j_gene: TRBJ2-3; abundance: -; CDR3nt: TGTGCCTGGAGTGCGACAGGTACTAGCACAGATACGCAGTATTTT; CDR3aa: CAWSATGTSTDTQYF
v_gene: TRBV2; d_gene: -; j_gene: TRBJ2-3; abundance: -; CDR3nt: TGTGCCAGCAGGCCCTTATCCGATACGCAGTATTTT; CDR3aa: CASRPLSDTQYF
v_gene: TRBV7-9; d_gene: -; j_gene: TRBJ2-5; abundance: -; CDR3nt: TGTGCCGTGAGAGGCCCTAAGGGACAAGAGACCCAGTACTTC; CDR3aa: CAVRGPKGQETQYF